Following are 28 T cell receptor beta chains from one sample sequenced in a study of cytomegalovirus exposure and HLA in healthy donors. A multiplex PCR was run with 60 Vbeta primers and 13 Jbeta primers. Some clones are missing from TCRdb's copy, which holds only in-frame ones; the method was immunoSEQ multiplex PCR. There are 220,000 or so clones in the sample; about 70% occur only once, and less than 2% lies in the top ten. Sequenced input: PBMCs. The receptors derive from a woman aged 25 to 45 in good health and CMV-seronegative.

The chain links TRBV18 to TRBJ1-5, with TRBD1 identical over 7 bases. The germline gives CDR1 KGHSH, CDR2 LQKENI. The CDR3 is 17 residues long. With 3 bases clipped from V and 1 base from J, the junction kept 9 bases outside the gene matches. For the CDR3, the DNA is TGTGCCAGCTCACCTACGGCAGGGGGAGGCAGCAATCAGCCCCAGCATTTT. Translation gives CASSPTAGGGSNQPQHF.

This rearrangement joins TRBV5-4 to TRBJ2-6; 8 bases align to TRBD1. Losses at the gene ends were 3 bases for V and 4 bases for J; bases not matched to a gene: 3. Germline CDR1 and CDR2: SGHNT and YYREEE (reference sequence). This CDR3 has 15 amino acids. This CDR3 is CASSSGGAGANVLTF. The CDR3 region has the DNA TGTGCCAGCAGCTCAGGGGGCGCCGGGGCCAACGTCCTGACTTTC.

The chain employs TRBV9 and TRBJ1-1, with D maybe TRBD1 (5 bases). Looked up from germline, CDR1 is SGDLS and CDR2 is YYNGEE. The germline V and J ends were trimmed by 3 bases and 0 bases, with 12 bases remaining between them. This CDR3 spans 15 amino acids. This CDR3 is CASSAVQELNTEAFF. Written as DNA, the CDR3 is TGTGCCAGCAGCGCGGTACAGGAACTGAACACTGAAGCTTTCTTT.

The CDR3: CAWSVQGTGGYTF. The CDR3 DNA reads as TGTGCCTGGAGTGTACAAGGGACAGGCGGCTACACCTTC. The J gene is TRBJ1-2, the V gene TRBV30; 8 positions match TRBD1. The CDR3 has 13 amino acids. The germline V gene encodes CDR1 GTSNPN and CDR2 SVGIG (reference sequence). The trim removed 0 bases at V and 8 bases at J, leaving 5 bases unmatched.

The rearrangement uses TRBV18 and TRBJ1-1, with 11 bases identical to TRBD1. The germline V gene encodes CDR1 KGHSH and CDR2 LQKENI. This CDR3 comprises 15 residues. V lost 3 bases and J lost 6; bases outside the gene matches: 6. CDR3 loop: CASSPGQGAFAEAFF. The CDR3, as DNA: TGTGCCAGCTCACCTGGACAGGGGGCTTTCGCTGAAGCTTTCTTT.

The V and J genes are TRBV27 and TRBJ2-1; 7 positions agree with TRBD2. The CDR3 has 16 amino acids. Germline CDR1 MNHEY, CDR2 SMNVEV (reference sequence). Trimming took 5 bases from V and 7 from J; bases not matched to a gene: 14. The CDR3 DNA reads TGTGCCAGCAGTCAAATCCTGTGGCGGGAGTCAAATGAGCAGTTCTTC. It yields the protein CASSQILWRESNEQFF.

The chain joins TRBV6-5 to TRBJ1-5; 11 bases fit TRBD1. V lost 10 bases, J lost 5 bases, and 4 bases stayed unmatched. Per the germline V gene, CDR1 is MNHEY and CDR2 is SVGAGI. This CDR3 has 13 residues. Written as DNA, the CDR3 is TGTGCCACCCGGGACAGGGGGGATCAGCCCCAGCATTTT. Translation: CATRDRGDQPQHF.

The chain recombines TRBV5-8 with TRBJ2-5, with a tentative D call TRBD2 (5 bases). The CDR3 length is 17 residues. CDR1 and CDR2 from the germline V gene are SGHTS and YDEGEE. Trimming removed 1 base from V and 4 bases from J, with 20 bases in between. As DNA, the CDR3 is TGTGCCAGCAGCTTGTGGATAGGCGGCGCCGGAGGAGAGACCCAGTACTTC. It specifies CASSLWIGGAGGETQYF.

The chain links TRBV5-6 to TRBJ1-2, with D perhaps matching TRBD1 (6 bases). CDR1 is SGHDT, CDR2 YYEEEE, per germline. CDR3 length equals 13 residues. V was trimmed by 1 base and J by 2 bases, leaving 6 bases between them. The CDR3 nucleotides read TGTGCCAGCAGCTTGCAGGGGAACTATGGCTACACCTTC. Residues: CASSLQGNYGYTF.

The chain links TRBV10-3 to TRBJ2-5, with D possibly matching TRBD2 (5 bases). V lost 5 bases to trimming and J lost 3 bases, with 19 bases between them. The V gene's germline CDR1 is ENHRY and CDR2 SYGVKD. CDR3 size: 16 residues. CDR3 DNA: TGTGCCATCAGTCCTGAAGAACTAGGAGTTAAAGAGACCCAGTACTTC. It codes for CAISPEELGVKETQYF.

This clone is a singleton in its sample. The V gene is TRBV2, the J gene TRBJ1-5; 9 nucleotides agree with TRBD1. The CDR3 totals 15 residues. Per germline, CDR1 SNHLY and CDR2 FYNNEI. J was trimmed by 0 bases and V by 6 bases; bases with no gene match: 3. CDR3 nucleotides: TGTGCCAGCAGGTCACAGGGGGCTAGCAATCAGCCCCAGCATTTT. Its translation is CASRSQGASNQPQHF. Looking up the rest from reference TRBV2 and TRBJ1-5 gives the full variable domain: EPEVTQTPSHQVTQMGQEVILRCVPISNHLYFYWYRQILGQKVEFLVSFYNNEISEKSEIFDDQFSVERPDGSNFTLKIRSTKLEDSAMYFCASRSQGASNQPQHFGDGTRLSIL.

The CDR3 is CASSPGGGSIQETQYF. CDR3 DNA: TGTGCCAGCAGCCCCGGGGGGGGATCAATACAAGAGACCCAGTACTTC. This chain links TRBV7-3 with TRBJ2-5; TRBD2 aligns across 8 bases. CDR1 SGHTA and CDR2 FQGTGA come from the germline V gene. The CDR3 sequence is 16 residues long. V lost 5 bases and J lost 2; bases outside the gene matches: 10.

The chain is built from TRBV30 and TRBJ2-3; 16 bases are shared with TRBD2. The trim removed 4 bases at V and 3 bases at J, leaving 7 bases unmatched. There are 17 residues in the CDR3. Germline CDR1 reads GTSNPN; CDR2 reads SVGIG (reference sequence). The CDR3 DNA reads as TGTGCCTGGATTAAGGGGACTAGCGGGGGGGCGACAGATACGCAGTATTTT. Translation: CAWIKGTSGGATDTQYF.

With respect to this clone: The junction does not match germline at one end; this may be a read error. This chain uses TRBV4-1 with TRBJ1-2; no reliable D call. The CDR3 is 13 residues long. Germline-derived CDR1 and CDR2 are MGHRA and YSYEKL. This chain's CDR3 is CASGQVPSYGYTF. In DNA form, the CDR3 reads TGCGCCAGCGGCCAGGTCCCCAGCTATGGCTACACCTTC.

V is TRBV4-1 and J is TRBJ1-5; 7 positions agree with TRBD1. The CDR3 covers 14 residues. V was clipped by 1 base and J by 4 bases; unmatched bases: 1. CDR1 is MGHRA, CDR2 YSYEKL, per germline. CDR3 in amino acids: CASSQGDSNQPQHF. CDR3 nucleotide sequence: TGCGCCAGCAGCCAAGGGGACAGTAATCAGCCCCAGCATTTT.

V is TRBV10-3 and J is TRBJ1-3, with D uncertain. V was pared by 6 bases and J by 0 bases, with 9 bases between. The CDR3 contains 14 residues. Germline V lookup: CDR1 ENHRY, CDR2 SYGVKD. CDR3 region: CAISPAGSGNTIYF. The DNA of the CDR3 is TGTGCCATCAGCCCTGCAGGCTCTGGAAACACCATATATTTT.

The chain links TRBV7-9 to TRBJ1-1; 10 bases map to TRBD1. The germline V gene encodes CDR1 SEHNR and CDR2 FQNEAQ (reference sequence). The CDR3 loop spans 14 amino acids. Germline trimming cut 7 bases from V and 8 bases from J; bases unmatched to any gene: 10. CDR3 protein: CASTSGQGEREAFF. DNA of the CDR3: TGTGCCAGCACGAGCGGACAGGGGGAACGGGAAGCTTTCTTT. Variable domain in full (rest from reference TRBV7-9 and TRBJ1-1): DTGVSQNPRHKITKRGQNVTFRCDPISEHNRLYWYRQTLGQGPEFLTYFQNEAQLEKSRLLSDRFSAERPKGSFSTLEIQRTEQGDSAMYLCASTSGQGEREAFFGQGTRLTVV.

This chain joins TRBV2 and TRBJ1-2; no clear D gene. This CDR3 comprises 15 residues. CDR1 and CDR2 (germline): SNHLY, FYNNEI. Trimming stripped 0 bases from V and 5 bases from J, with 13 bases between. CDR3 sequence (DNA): TGTGCCAGCAGTGAAGCGAGCGGAGGATCGTATGGCTACACCTTC. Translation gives CASSEASGGSYGYTF.

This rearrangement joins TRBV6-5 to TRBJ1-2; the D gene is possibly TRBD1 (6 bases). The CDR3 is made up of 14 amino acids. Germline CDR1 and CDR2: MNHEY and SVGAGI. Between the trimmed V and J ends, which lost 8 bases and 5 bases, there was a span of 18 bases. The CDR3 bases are TGTGCCAGCGGGACAATTGGCTCCACGTATGGCTACACCTTC. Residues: CASGTIGSTYGYTF.

CDR3 sequence: CASSFNAGTSVSNEQFF. In DNA form, the CDR3 reads TGTGCCAGCAGCTTTAATGCCGGGACTAGCGTTAGCAATGAGCAGTTCTTC. V gene TRBV7-8 combines with J gene TRBJ2-1, with 10 bases aligning to TRBD2. J gave up 6 bases and V 3 bases, and 11 bases lay outside the gene matches. The CDR3 is made up of 17 amino acids. Germline V CDR1 and CDR2: SGHVS, FQNEAQ. The complete variable domain, with remaining parts taken from reference TRBV7-8 and TRBJ2-1, reads GAGVSQSPRYKVAKRGQDVALRCDPISGHVSLFWYQQALGQGPEFLTYFQNEAQLDKSGLPSDRFFAERPEGSVSTLKIQRTQQEDSAVYLCASSFNAGTSVSNEQFFGPGTRLTVL.

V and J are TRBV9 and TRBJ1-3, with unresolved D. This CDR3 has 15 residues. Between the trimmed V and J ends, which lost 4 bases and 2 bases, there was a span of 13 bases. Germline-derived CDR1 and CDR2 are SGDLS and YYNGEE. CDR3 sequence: CASSPTATAGNTIYF. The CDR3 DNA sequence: TGTGCCAGCAGCCCTACCGCTACCGCTGGAAACACCATATATTTT.

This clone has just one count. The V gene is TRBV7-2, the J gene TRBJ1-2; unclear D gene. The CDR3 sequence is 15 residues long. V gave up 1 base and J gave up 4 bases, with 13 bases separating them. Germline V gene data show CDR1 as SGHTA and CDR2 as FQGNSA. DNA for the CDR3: TGTGCCAGCAGCTTAGATGTACGGGGTCCCTATGGCTACACCTTC. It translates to CASSLDVRGPYGYTF.

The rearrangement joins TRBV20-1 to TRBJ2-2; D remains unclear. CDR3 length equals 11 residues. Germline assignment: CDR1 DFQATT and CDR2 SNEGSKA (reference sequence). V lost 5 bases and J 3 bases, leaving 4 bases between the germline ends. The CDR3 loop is CSASHTGELFF. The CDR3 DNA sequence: TGCAGTGCTTCTCACACCGGGGAGCTGTTTTTT.

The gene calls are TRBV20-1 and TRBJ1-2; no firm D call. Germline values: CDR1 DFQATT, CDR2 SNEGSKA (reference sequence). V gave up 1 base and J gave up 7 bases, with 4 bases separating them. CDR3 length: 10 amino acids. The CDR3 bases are TGCAGTGCTAGAGCCAGTGGCTACACCTTC. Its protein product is CSARASGYTF.

CDR3 sequence: CASSLLGQSNTGELFF. CDR3 nucleotide sequence: TGTGCCAGCAGCCTCCTAGGACAGTCGAACACCGGGGAGCTGTTTTTT. The chain couples TRBV14 to TRBJ2-2, with D perhaps TRBD1 (6 bases). The CDR3 runs to 16 residues. Between the trimmed V and J ends, which lost 4 bases and 0 bases, there was a span of 12 bases. Germline loops: CDR1 SGHDN, CDR2 FVKESK.

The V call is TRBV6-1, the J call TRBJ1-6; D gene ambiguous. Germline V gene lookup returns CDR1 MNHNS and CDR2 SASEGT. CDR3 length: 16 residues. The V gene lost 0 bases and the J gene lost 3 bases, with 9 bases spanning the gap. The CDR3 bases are TGTGCCAGCAGTGAAGCCCCGCGGGGCTATAATTCACCCCTCCACTTT. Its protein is CASSEAPRGYNSPLHF.

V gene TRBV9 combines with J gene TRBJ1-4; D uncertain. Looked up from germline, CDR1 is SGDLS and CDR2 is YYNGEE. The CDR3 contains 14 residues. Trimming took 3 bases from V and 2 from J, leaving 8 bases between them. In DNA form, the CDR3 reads TGTGCCAGCAGCGAGCGAACGACTAATGAAAAACTGTTTTTT. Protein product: CASSERTTNEKLFF. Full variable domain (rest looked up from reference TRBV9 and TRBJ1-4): DSGVTQTPKHLITATGQRVTLRCSPRSGDLSVYWYQQSLDQGLQFLIQYYNGEERAKGNILERFSAQQFPDLHSELNLSSLELGDSALYFCASSERTTNEKLFFGSGTQLSVL.

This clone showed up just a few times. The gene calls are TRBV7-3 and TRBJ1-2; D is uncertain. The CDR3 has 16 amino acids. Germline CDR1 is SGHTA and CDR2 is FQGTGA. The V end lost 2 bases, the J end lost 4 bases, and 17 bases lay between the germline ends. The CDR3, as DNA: TGTGCCAGCAGCTTAGATAAGACTAACCTGGGCTATGGCTACACCTTC. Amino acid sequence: CASSLDKTNLGYGYTF.